The 19 T cell receptor beta chains below were found in one sample sequenced in a study of CD8+ T cells in alopecia areata. RNA was isolated and reverse transcribed to cDNA, the sequencing template. Produced via immunoSEQ multiplex PCR; TCRdb's table is partial and in-frame only. The sample carries 150,000 to 200,000 clones, approximately 65% recorded once. This sample comprised CD8+ T cells sorted from blood, obtained at week 0. All receptors come from a human donor with alopecia areata.

This clone was recorded once. The gene calls are TRBV7-6 and TRBJ2-3; D gene ambiguous. This CDR3 region has 16 residues. Germline values: CDR1 SGHVS, CDR2 FNYEAQ. Trimming stripped 4 bases from V and 3 bases from J, with 17 bases between. Here the CDR3 reads CASSSRRGGLTDTQYF. In DNA, the CDR3 is TGTGCCAGCAGCTCCCGGCGTGGCGGATTGACAGATACGCAGTATTTT.

This clone has only a few counts. As DNA, the CDR3 is TGCAGCGTTGTAGAGGGGGAGTCTAACAATGAGCAGTTCTTC. Translated, it gives CSVVEGESNNEQFF. The chain couples TRBV29-1 to TRBJ2-1, with D maybe TRBD1 (6 bases). CDR1 and CDR2 (germline): SQVTM, ANQGSEA. Trimming took off 4 bases at V and 5 bases at J, with 15 bases between the two ends. The CDR3 is 14 residues long.

The chain employs TRBV11-2 and TRBJ2-1; D possibly corresponds to TRBD2 (5 bases). CDR3 size: 15 residues. Germline V gene lookup returns CDR1 SGHAT and CDR2 FQNNGV. V lost 1 base and J 7 bases, leaving 14 bases between the germline ends. This CDR3 is CASSLVSLAGNEQFF. The CDR3 DNA follows: TGTGCCAGCAGCTTAGTTAGTCTAGCTGGAAATGAGCAGTTCTTC.

This chain connects TRBV29-1 to TRBJ1-1; 9 nucleotides align to TRBD1. The trim removed 5 bases at V and 6 bases at J, leaving 7 bases unmatched. The CDR3 has 13 residues. Per the germline V gene, CDR1 is SQVTM and CDR2 is ANQGSEA. CDR3 amino acids: CSVLGQGMAEAFF. The CDR3 DNA is TGCAGCGTTCTCGGACAGGGGATGGCTGAAGCTTTCTTT.

The chain combines TRBV27 with TRBJ2-7, with a tentative D call TRBD1 (5 bases). Germline V gives CDR1 MNHEY, CDR2 SMNVEV (reference sequence). V dropped 3 bases and J dropped 5 bases, with 14 bases sitting between them. The CDR3 runs 14 residues. CDR3 DNA sequence: TGTGCCAGCAGTTTTGACAGTCTCAGGGACGAGCAGTACTTC. It translates to CASSFDSLRDEQYF.

CDR3 in amino acids: CSVFGGGADTQYF. CDR3 nucleotide sequence: TGCAGCGTTTTCGGCGGTGGGGCAGATACGCAGTATTTT. The chain joins TRBV29-1 to TRBJ2-3; D call uncertain. The germline V gene encodes CDR1 SQVTM and CDR2 ANQGSEA. V shed 5 bases and J shed 4 bases, with 13 bases lying between them. This CDR3 is 13 amino acids long.

This chain connects TRBV29-1 to TRBJ2-3, with 12 bases fitting TRBD1. Trimming at V came to 6 bases and at J to 8 bases, leaving 6 bases not matched to a gene. Germline loops: CDR1 SQVTM, CDR2 ANQGSEA. This CDR3 is built from 13 residues. CDR3 in amino acids: CSVPGQGAVTQYF. The CDR3 DNA follows: TGCAGCGTCCCGGGACAGGGGGCGGTTACGCAGTATTTT.

The gene calls are TRBV5-1 and TRBJ1-2; D gene unclear. The germline V gene encodes CDR1 SGHRS and CDR2 YFSETQ. The V end was cut by 5 bases, the J end by 0 bases, with 26 bases between. The CDR3 contains 19 residues. CDR3 sequence: CASSWGQDGPIRTNYGYTF. DNA for the CDR3: TGCGCCAGCAGTTGGGGTCAGGACGGCCCGATAAGGACTAACTATGGCTACACCTTC.

V and J are TRBV27 and TRBJ2-1; 11 positions agree with TRBD2. The J segment lost 4 bases and the V segment lost 3 bases, leaving 8 bases of the junction unmatched. The germline CDR1 and CDR2 sequences are MNHEY and SMNVEV (reference sequence). The CDR3 loop spans 17 amino acids. The CDR3 is CASSFPHGTSGYNEQFF. The DNA for the CDR3 is TGTGCCAGCAGTTTTCCCCACGGGACTAGCGGATACAATGAGCAGTTCTTC.

This clone was counted between two and nine times. The gene calls are TRBV4-1 and TRBJ2-7; D not certain. V shed 5 bases and J shed 2 bases, with 13 bases lying between them. CDR1 and CDR2 from the germline V gene are MGHRA and YSYEKL. This CDR3 is 14 amino acids long. CDR3 bases: TGCGCCAGCAGCTCCGGGTGGCCGACCTACGAGCAGTACTTC. As protein: CASSSGWPTYEQYF.

This clone was seen only once. This CDR3 is also generated by other DNA sequences in the sample. The rearrangement joins TRBV27 to TRBJ1-1; D is undetermined. Trimming shortened V by 3 bases and J by 4 bases, and 3 bases separated the two germline ends. Germline CDR1 and CDR2: MNHEY and SMNVEV (reference sequence). This CDR3 spans 11 amino acids. The CDR3 sequence: CASSFGTEAFF. CDR3 nucleotides: TGTGCCAGCAGTTTTGGCACTGAAGCTTTCTTT.

The chain recombines TRBV4-1 with TRBJ2-1, with 8 bases that match TRBD1. The CDR3 spans 13 residues. V dropped 8 bases and J dropped 8; count of bases not matched to a gene: 8. Looked up from germline, CDR1 is MGHRA and CDR2 is YSYEKL. CDR3 DNA sequence: TGCGCCAGCGCCGGCACAGGGGGTTATGAGCAGTTCTTC. This codes for CASAGTGGYEQFF.

The V call is TRBV9, the J call TRBJ2-3; D gene uncertain. This CDR3 is 15 amino acids long. In germline, CDR1 is SGDLS, CDR2 YYNGEE. Trimming cost V 0 bases and J 0 bases, with 8 bases left between them. The CDR3 protein is CASSVGSFSTDTQYF. The CDR3 DNA sequence: TGTGCCAGCAGCGTAGGCTCCTTCAGCACAGATACGCAGTATTTT. Variable domain in full (rest from reference TRBV9 and TRBJ2-3): DSGVTQTPKHLITATGQRVTLRCSPRSGDLSVYWYQQSLDQGLQFLIQYYNGEERAKGNILERFSAQQFPDLHSELNLSSLELGDSALYFCASSVGSFSTDTQYFGPGTRLTVL.

The chain uses TRBV13 and TRBJ1-1; D not certain. Deletions cut 0 bases from V and 7 bases from J, with 6 bases between. The CDR3 extends over 12 amino acids. Per germline, CDR1 PRHDT and CDR2 FYEKMQ (reference sequence). The CDR3 sequence: CASSLGTIEAFF. CDR3 bases: TGTGCCAGCAGCTTAGGCACAATTGAAGCTTTCTTT.

CDR3 protein: CASSEWGGQGTEAFF. CDR3 sequence (DNA): TGTGCCAGCAGTGAATGGGGGGGGCAGGGCACTGAAGCTTTCTTT. V and J are TRBV25-1 and TRBJ1-1; tentative D call: TRBD1 (6 bases). This CDR3 has 15 amino acids. CDR1 is MGHDK, CDR2 SYGVNS, per germline. V shed 1 base and J shed 4 bases, with 13 bases lying between them.

A few counts support this clone. CDR3 DNA: TGCAGCGTTGGGGCCACCGGGGAGCTGTTTTTT. It translates to CSVGATGELFF. The rearrangement joins TRBV29-1 to TRBJ2-2; no definite D call. V shed 4 bases and J shed 4 bases, with 4 bases lying between them. The CDR3 spans 11 residues. Germline assignment: CDR1 SQVTM and CDR2 ANQGSEA.

This sequence joins TRBV2 and TRBJ2-3; D is undetermined. The CDR3 is made up of 13 amino acids. Between the trimmed V and J ends, which lost 6 bases and 5 bases, there was a span of 12 bases. CDR1 SNHLY and CDR2 FYNNEI come from the germline V gene. The chain's CDR3 is CASSVVPGDTQYF. CDR3 bases: TGTGCCAGCAGCGTCGTGCCCGGAGATACGCAGTATTTT.

This clone appeared a few times. The CDR3 DNA reads TGTGCCAGCAGCACCCTTAAGGGACAGGGATTCGGTGAGACCCAGTACTTC. It is translated as CASSTLKGQGFGETQYF. The V and J genes are TRBV21-1 and TRBJ2-5; the table gives TRBD1 as D, unverified against the DNA. TRBV21-1 has pseudogene status. The CDR3 length is 17 residues.

This clone showed up just a few times. The chain combines TRBV19 with TRBJ1-5; D perhaps matches TRBD1 (5 bases). The CDR3 is 15 amino acids. The germline CDR1 and CDR2 sequences are LNHDA and SQIVND (reference sequence). V was pared by 5 bases and J by 6 bases, with 17 bases between. CDR3 loop: CASSLRRERSQPQHF. The CDR3 DNA follows: TGTGCCAGTAGTCTACGCAGGGAGCGGAGTCAGCCCCAGCATTTT.